These T cell receptor beta chains were read from a single sample in a study of lymphopenia after photon versus proton radiotherapy. The assay was immunoSEQ multiplex PCR, and TCRdb's table has in-frame clones only and misses some. The sample has over 40,000 clones; 92% are singletons. The specimen comprised peripheral blood, sampled from a patient treated with photon-based radiotherapy. Source of these receptors: a woman in her thirties or forties with cholangiocarcinoma. Both conserved end residues are part of each CDR3. A D gene is named only where the DNA matches it firmly. Size is stated for part of the rows, as once, few or many counts, or as a class when the clone is expanded.

J | D | size | V | CDR3 | DNA
TRBJ1-5 | . | few | TRBV7-8 | CASSHGAGAQPQHF | TGTGCCAGCAGCCATGGTGCAGGAGCACAGCCCCAGCATTTT
TRBJ2-5 | TRBD2 | . | TRBV27 | CASSILAGVETQYF | TGTGCCAGCAGTATACTAGCGGGAGTAGAGACCCAGTACTTC
TRBJ2-3 | . | . | TRBV18 | CASSPGLSTDTQYF | TGTGCCAGCTCACCGGGACTGAGCACAGATACGCAGTATTTT
TRBJ2-7 | . | . | TRBV5-1 | CASSLGVGIQGNEQYF | TGCGCCAGCAGCTTGGGGGTTGGGATACAGGGAAACGAGCAGTACTTC
TRBJ2-7 | . | few | TRBV2 | CASSLNYEQYF | TGTGCCAGCAGTCTTAACTACGAGCAGTACTTC
TRBJ1-5 | . | . | TRBV28 | CASSLGAGSNQPQHF | TGTGCCAGCAGTTTAGGGGCAGGTAGCAATCAGCCCCAGCATTTT
TRBJ2-1 | . | once | TRBV30 | CAWSVMGVHEQFF | TGTGCCTGGAGTGTCATGGGGGTCCATGAGCAGTTCTTC
TRBJ1-5 | . | . | TRBV19 | CASSAGQGTQHF | TGTGCCAGTAGCGCCGGTCAGGGGACGCAGCATTTT
TRBJ1-1 | . | once | TRBV5-4 | CASSLGPQKDGNTEAFF | TGTGCCAGCAGCTTGGGGCCCCAAAAAGACGGGAACACTGAAGCTTTCTTT
TRBJ1-6 | . | . | TRBV4-2 | CASSQDLDGRNSPLHF | TGTGCCAGCAGCCAAGATCTTGACGGCCGAAATTCACCCCTCCACTTT
TRBJ1-1 | . | . | TRBV7-9 | CASIPSGNTEAFF | TGTGCCAGCATCCCCAGTGGTAACACTGAAGCTTTCTTT
TRBJ1-1 | . | few | TRBV5-6 | CASSLQGSRSTEAFF | TGTGCCAGCAGCTTACAGGGATCTCGGAGCACTGAAGCTTTCTTT
TRBJ1-1 | TRBD1 | . | TRBV6-1 | CASRAGTGNTEAFF | TGTGCCAGCAGGGCCGGGACAGGGAACACTGAAGCTTTCTTT
TRBJ1-1 | TRBD1 | . | TRBV27 | CASSYDRATEAFF | TGTGCCAGCAGCTATGACAGGGCGACTGAAGCTTTCTTT
TRBJ2-3 | . | . | TRBV9 | CASSVVSSTDTQYF | TGTGCCAGCAGCGTAGTGTCCAGCACAGATACGCAGTATTTT
TRBJ1-1 | . | . | TRBV30 | CAWSVNRKAGTEAFF | TGTGCCTGGAGTGTAAACCGCAAAGCGGGCACTGAAGCTTTCTTT
TRBJ1-5 | TRBD1 | . | TRBV29-1 | CSVGQGSNQPQHF | TGCAGCGTTGGACAGGGGAGTAATCAGCCCCAGCATTTT
TRBJ1-3 | . | . | TRBV7-3 | CASSPYTGPGNTIYF | TGTGCCAGCAGCCCTTATACAGGGCCTGGAAACACCATATATTTT
TRBJ2-1 | TRBD1 | . | TRBV30 | CAWSAGQVDHEQFF | TGTGCCTGGAGCGCGGGACAGGTGGACCATGAGCAGTTCTTC
TRBJ1-1 | . | . | TRBV5-8 | CASYRGGDGTEAFF | TGTGCCAGTTACCGCGGGGGAGACGGCACTGAAGCTTTCTTT
TRBJ1-4 | . | once | TRBV7-6 | CASSLAGVNEKLFF | TGTGCCAGCAGCTTAGCGGGGGTTAATGAAAAACTGTTTTTT
TRBJ2-7 | . | . | TRBV9 | CASSPQGSSYEQYF | TGTGCCAGCAGCCCGCAGGGAAGCTCCTACGAGCAGTACTTC
TRBJ1-1 | . | . | TRBV28 | CASSLSRGILLPWNTEAFF | TGTGCCAGCAGTTTATCCCGGGGCATTCTCCTTCCTTGGAACACTGAAGCTTTCTTT
TRBJ1-4 | TRBD1 | . | TRBV30 | CAWSVGQGVIEKLFF | TGTGCCTGGAGTGTAGGACAGGGTGTAATTGAAAAACTGTTTTTT
TRBJ2-5 | . | . | TRBV5-4 | CASSSPTGLQETQYF | TGTGCCAGCAGCTCGCCCACAGGGCTCCAAGAGACCCAGTACTTC
TRBJ1-1 | . | . | TRBV6-5 | CASSPTEMNTEAFF | TGTGCCAGCAGTCCCACAGAGATGAACACTGAAGCTTTCTTT
TRBJ2-7 | . | once | TRBV6-5 | CASSYMAAGQLYF | TGTGCCAGCAGTTACATGGCCGCGGGACAACTTTACTTC
TRBJ2-1 | TRBD2 | . | TRBV4-3 | CASSQDPAGGPTEQFF | TGCGCCAGCAGCCAAGATCCAGCGGGAGGGCCTACTGAGCAGTTCTTC